The 26 T cell receptor beta chains given below trace back to one sample, sequenced in a study of T cell responses to AZD1222 COVID-19 vaccine. This table comes from immunoSEQ multiplex PCR, and its TCRdb copy is limited to in-frame clones, with some not included. Among roughly 160,000 clones listed, 80% to 90% were seen once. The sample was peripheral blood, taken on day 0 of AZD1222 vaccination. These receptors all stem from an adult in good health.

J is TRBJ1-1 and V is TRBV9; the D gene is possibly TRBD1 (5 bases). The ends were cut back, 4 bases at V and 10 bases at J, with 20 bases in the middle. The CDR3 has 14 amino acids. Germline CDR1 reads SGDLS; CDR2 reads YYNGEE. The chain's CDR3 is CASSTDFAGLRAFF. The CDR3 DNA follows: TGTGCCAGCAGCACCGACTTCGCAGGGTTAAGAGCTTTCTTT.

V usage is TRBV11-2 and J usage is TRBJ2-3; the match to TRBD2 covers 10 bases. The CDR3 loop spans 19 amino acids. The trim removed 1 base at V and 3 bases at J, leaving 13 bases unmatched. CDR1 and CDR2 from the germline V gene are SGHAT and FQNNGV. CDR3 bases: TGTGCCAGCAGCTTAGCCCCCGGAGGGAGCGGGGGGGCTACAGATACGCAGTATTTT. This gives the protein CASSLAPGGSGGATDTQYF.

The sample holds one count of this clone. The J gene is TRBJ1-1, the V gene TRBV9, with D unclear. Trimming took off 4 bases at V and 3 bases at J, with 16 bases between the two ends. CDR1 and CDR2 (germline): SGDLS, YYNGEE. The CDR3 consists of 15 residues. The CDR3 reads CASSPTIFPDTEAFF. The CDR3 DNA follows: TGTGCCAGCAGCCCCACGATCTTCCCCGACACTGAAGCTTTCTTT.

This clone occurred once. V and J are TRBV10-2 and TRBJ2-3; the D gene could be TRBD1 or TRBD2 (5 bases each). CDR3 length: 16 amino acids. V was pared by 0 bases and J by 0 bases, with 10 bases between. CDR1 is WSHSY, CDR2 SAAADI, per germline. The CDR3 loop is CASSESWGISTDTQYF. CDR3 in DNA: TGCGCCAGCAGTGAGTCATGGGGGATTAGCACAGATACGCAGTATTTT.

The chain joins TRBV4-3 to TRBJ2-1, with unresolved D. Between the trimmed V and J ends, which lost 1 base and 4 bases, there was a span of 5 bases. The CDR3 contains 13 residues. Germline loops: CDR1 LGHNA, CDR2 YSLEER. The CDR3 is CASSQGVYNEQFF. The CDR3 nucleotides read TGCGCCAGCAGCCAAGGAGTTTACAATGAGCAGTTCTTC.

The rearrangement joins TRBV10-1 to TRBJ2-2, with 12 bases matching TRBD1. Germline lookup yields CDR1 WNHNN and CDR2 SYGVQD (reference sequence). The CDR3 totals 16 residues. After removal of 3 bases from V and 6 bases from J, the junction contained 5 bases not matched to a gene. The CDR3 region is CASSDPRDRGPGELFF. For the CDR3, the DNA is TGCGCCAGCAGTGACCCCCGGGACAGGGGGCCCGGGGAGCTGTTTTTT.

J is TRBJ2-5 and V is TRBV4-1; the D gene is possibly TRBD2 (6 bases). V gave up 2 bases and J gave up 2 bases, with 9 bases separating them. Germline values: CDR1 MGHRA, CDR2 YSYEKL. The CDR3 length is 14 residues. The DNA for the CDR3 is TGCGCCAGCAGCCAAATACTAGCACAAGAGACCCAGTACTTC. Its translation: CASSQILAQETQYF.

The chain links TRBV7-6 to TRBJ2-1; the D gene is possibly TRBD2 (6 bases). The CDR3 has 14 residues. V shed 3 bases and J shed 2 bases, with 8 bases lying between them. Germline CDR1 and CDR2: SGHVS and FNYEAQ. As DNA, the CDR3 is TGTGCCAGCAGCTTGGAGGGTCCCTACAATGAGCAGTTCTTC. Protein sequence: CASSLEGPYNEQFF.

The chain recombines TRBV28 with TRBJ1-5; D unclear. This CDR3 has 15 residues. Trimming stripped 3 bases from V and 4 bases from J, with 13 bases between. Germline V CDR1 and CDR2: MDHEN, SYDVKM. The DNA of the CDR3 is TGTGCCAGCAGTTTCTGGGGTCGGGGTAATCAGCCCCAGCATTTT. Translation gives CASSFWGRGNQPQHF.

The J gene is TRBJ2-1, the V gene TRBV29-1, with 12 nucleotides matching TRBD2. The CDR3 extends over 16 amino acids. Unmatched junction bases numbered 11, after V lost 7 bases and J lost 4 bases. Germline lookup yields CDR1 SQVTM and CDR2 ANQGSEA. Here the CDR3 reads CSGGPRTSGVYNEQFF. In DNA, the CDR3 is TGCAGCGGCGGACCCCGGACTAGCGGGGTTTACAATGAGCAGTTCTTC.

This chain connects TRBV10-3 to TRBJ1-1; a possible D gene is TRBD1 (6 bases). Germline V CDR1 and CDR2: ENHRY, SYGVKD. The CDR3 covers 15 residues. Trimming stripped 3 bases from V and 1 base from J, with 12 bases between. CDR3 sequence reads: CAISDPKTGNTEAFF. The CDR3 nucleotides read TGTGCCATCAGTGACCCAAAGACAGGGAACACTGAAGCTTTCTTT.

The chain is built from TRBV5-5 and TRBJ2-3; possible D gene TRBD1, 5 bases. In germline, CDR1 is SGHKS, CDR2 YYEKEE (reference sequence). The CDR3 runs 13 residues. The ends were cut back, 2 bases at V and 3 bases at J, with 7 bases in the middle. The chain's CDR3 is CASSFQGTDTQYF. DNA of the CDR3: TGTGCCAGCAGCTTCCAGGGTACAGATACGCAGTATTTT.

CDR3 sequence reads: CASSLGLVRTDTQYF. The CDR3, as DNA: TGTGCCAGCAGCCTGGGGTTGGTCCGCACAGATACGCAGTATTTT. The rearrangement links TRBV28 to TRBJ2-3, with D unresolved. Germline CDR1 reads MDHEN; CDR2 reads SYDVKM. With 6 bases removed from V and 1 base from J, the gap between germline ends came to 14 bases. The CDR3 loop spans 15 amino acids.

This rearrangement joins TRBV7-8 to TRBJ2-7; 11 bases agree with TRBD1. V shed 5 bases and J 2 bases; nucleotides not matched to a gene: 8. The germline CDR1 and CDR2 sequences are SGHVS and FQNEAQ. The CDR3 runs to 16 residues. CDR3 sequence: CASSDRVGQGAYEQYF. DNA for the CDR3: TGTGCCAGCAGCGATAGAGTGGGACAGGGGGCCTACGAGCAGTACTTC.

The chain recombines TRBV18 with TRBJ2-3; 10 bases align to TRBD2. J was trimmed by 5 bases and V by 0 bases; bases with no gene match: 8. The V gene's germline CDR1 is KGHSH and CDR2 LQKENI. CDR3 length equals 17 residues. In nucleotides, the CDR3 is TGTGCCAGCTCACCACCCCAGCCAGCGGGGGGGCAAGATACGCAGTATTTT. This translates into CASSPPQPAGGQDTQYF.

The chain links TRBV5-5 to TRBJ2-1; no definite D call. The CDR3 totals 14 residues. Germline V CDR1 and CDR2: SGHKS, YYEKEE (reference sequence). The V end was cut by 2 bases, the J end by 0 bases, with 6 bases between. The CDR3 nucleotides are TGTGCCAGCAGCTTAGTTGTCTCCTACAATGAGCAGTTCTTC. It specifies CASSLVVSYNEQFF.

This clone was picked up one time. This chain joins TRBV2 and TRBJ2-7; D gene unclear. The CDR3 length is 14 residues. Trimming left V 3 bases short and J 6 bases short, with 15 bases between. CDR1 and CDR2 from the germline V gene are SNHLY and FYNNEI. Here the CDR3 reads CASSDVGWRGEQYV. The CDR3 bases are TGTGCCAGCAGTGATGTTGGGTGGCGCGGCGAGCAGTACGTC.

J is TRBJ2-7 and V is TRBV5-1; 8 nucleotides agree with TRBD1. From germline, CDR1 is SGHRS and CDR2 YFSETQ. V lost 4 bases and J lost 2; bases outside the gene matches: 11. The CDR3 is made up of 16 amino acids. The CDR3 reads CASSEGQAPVPYEQYF. CDR3 bases: TGCGCCAGCAGCGAGGGACAGGCTCCTGTGCCCTACGAGCAGTACTTC.

This clone was recorded only once. The rearrangement joins TRBV21-1 to TRBJ1-1. TRBV21-1 is annotated as a pseudogene. The CDR3 spans 14 residues. DNA for the CDR3: TGTGCCAGCAGCAATAAAGGGAAGAACACTGAAGCTTTCTTT. Translation gives CASSNKGKNTEAFF.

The chain combines TRBV18 with TRBJ1-2; a possible D gene is TRBD1 (6 bases). The CDR3 totals 14 residues. In germline, CDR1 is KGHSH, CDR2 LQKENI. V gave up 6 bases and J gave up 6 bases, with 17 bases separating them. In nucleotides, the CDR3 is TGTGCCAGCTCTCCAAGGACGGACAGAAATGGCTACACCTTC. It yields the protein CASSPRTDRNGYTF.

V is TRBV19 and J is TRBJ2-5; 10 bases match TRBD2. Germline trimming cut 9 bases from V and 1 base from J; bases unmatched to any gene: 5. This CDR3 is 14 amino acids long. Germline V gene data show CDR1 as LNHDA and CDR2 as SQIVND (reference sequence). DNA of the CDR3: TGTGCCAGCCAGAAGCGGGGGGGCCAAGAGACCCAGTACTTC. This translates into CASQKRGGQETQYF.

The V call is TRBV2, the J call TRBJ2-3, with D tentatively TRBD1 (5 bases). Germline lookup yields CDR1 SNHLY and CDR2 FYNNEI. The CDR3 has 14 residues. V lost 0 bases and J lost 3, with 7 bases in between. The CDR3 region is CASSEAQGTDTQYF. CDR3 DNA: TGTGCCAGCAGTGAAGCCCAGGGTACAGATACGCAGTATTTT. The variable domain in full, with the rest retrieved from reference TRBV2 and TRBJ2-3, is EPEVTQTPSHQVTQMGQEVILRCVPISNHLYFYWYRQILGQKVEFLVSFYNNEISEKSEIFDDQFSVERPDGSNFTLKIRSTKLEDSAMYFCASSEAQGTDTQYFGPGTRLTVL.

V and J are TRBV14 and TRBJ1-1; 9 bases match TRBD1. The CDR3 is 17 amino acids. Trimming cost V 3 bases and J 4 bases; bases outside gene matches: 12. CDR1 is SGHDN and CDR2 is FVKESK in the germline V gene. CDR3 nucleotide sequence: TGTGCCAGCAGCCACCGCCGGGACAGGGATTCTGGCACTGAAGCTTTCTTT. As protein: CASSHRRDRDSGTEAFF.

The CDR3 protein is CASSQVGTGGVHTF. The CDR3 DNA reads TGCGCCAGCAGCCAAGTCGGGACAGGTGGGGTTCATACCTTC. The chain is built from TRBV4-1 and TRBJ1-2, with 8 positions matching TRBD1. Germline V gene sequence: CDR1 MGHRA, CDR2 YSYEKL. CDR3 length equals 14 residues. Trimming cost V 1 base and J 14 bases; bases outside gene matches: 12.

The rearrangement joins TRBV6-1 to TRBJ2-7, with 9 positions matching TRBD1. V was pared by 3 bases and J by 6 bases, with 3 bases of the junction left unmatched. The CDR3 is 13 amino acids. From germline, CDR1 is MNHNS and CDR2 SASEGT. The chain's CDR3 is CASSDGQGREQYF. The CDR3 DNA reads as TGTGCCAGCAGTGACGGACAGGGGCGCGAGCAGTACTTC.

This chain uses TRBV9 with TRBJ2-3; a possible D gene is TRBD2 (5 bases). This CDR3 comprises 15 residues. V dropped 4 bases and J dropped 6 bases, with 18 bases sitting between them. Germline CDR1 is SGDLS and CDR2 is YYNGEE. This CDR3 reads CASSTYGSSRDTQYF. CDR3 bases: TGTGCCAGCAGCACATATGGGAGCTCTAGGGATACGCAGTATTTT.